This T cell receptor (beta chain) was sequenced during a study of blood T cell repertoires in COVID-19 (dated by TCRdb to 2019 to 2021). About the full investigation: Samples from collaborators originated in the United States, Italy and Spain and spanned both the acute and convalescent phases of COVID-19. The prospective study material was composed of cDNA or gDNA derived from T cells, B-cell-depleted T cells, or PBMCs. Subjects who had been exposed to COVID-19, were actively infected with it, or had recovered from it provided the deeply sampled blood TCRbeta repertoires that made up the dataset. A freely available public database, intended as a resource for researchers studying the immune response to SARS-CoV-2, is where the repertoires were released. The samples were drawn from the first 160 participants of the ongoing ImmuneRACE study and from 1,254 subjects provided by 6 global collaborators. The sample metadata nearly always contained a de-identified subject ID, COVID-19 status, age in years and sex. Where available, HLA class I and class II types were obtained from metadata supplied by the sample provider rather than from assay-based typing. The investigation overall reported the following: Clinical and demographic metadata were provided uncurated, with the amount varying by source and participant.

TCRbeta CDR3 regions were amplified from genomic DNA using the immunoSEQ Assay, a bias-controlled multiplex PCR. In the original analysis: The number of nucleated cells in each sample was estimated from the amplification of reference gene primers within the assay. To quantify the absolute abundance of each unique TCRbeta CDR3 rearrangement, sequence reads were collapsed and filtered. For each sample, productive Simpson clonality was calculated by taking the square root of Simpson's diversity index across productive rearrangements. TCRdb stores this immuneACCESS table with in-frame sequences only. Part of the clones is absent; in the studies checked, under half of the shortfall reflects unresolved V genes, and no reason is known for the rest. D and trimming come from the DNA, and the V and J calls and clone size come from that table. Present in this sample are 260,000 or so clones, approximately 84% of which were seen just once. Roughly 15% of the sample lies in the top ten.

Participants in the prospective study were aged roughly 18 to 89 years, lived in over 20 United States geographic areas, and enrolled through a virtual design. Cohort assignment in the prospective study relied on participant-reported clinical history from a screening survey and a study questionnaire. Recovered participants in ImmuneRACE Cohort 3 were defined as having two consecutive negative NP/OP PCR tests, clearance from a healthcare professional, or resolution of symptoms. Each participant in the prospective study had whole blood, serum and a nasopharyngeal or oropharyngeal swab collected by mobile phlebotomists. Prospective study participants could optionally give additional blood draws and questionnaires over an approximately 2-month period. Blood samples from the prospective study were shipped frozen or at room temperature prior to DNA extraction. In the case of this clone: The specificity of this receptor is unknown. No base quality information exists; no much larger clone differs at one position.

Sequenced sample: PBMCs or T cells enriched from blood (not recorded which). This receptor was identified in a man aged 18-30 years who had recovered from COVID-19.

At the DNA level, the sequence is TGTGCCAGCAGCTTAGGATCTAGCGGGCCTTACGAGCAGTACTTC. Translated, it reads CASSLGSSGPYEQYF. The chain is encoded by TRBV7-9 joined to TRBJ2-7, with TRBD2 matching 8 junction bases. CDR1 SEHNR and CDR2 FQNEAQ were looked up in the germline V gene (reference sequence). The CDR3, from cysteine to phenylalanine, totals 15 residues. CDR3 DNA is the only sequence kept; it has 45 bases, read in frame from the first base. Trimming leaves V shorter by 1 base and J shorter by 4 bases, with the junction holding 6 bases beyond the gene matches.